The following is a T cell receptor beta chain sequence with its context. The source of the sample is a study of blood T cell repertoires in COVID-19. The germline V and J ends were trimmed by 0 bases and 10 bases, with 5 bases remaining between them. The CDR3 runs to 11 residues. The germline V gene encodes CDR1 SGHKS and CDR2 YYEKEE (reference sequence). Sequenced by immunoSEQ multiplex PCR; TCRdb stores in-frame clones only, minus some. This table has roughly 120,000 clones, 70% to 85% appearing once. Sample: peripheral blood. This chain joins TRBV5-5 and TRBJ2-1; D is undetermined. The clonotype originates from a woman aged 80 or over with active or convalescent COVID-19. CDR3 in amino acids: CASSLVSEQFF. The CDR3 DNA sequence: TGTGCCAGCAGCTTGGTGTCAGAGCAGTTCTTC.